In its sample, the clone carrying this TCR beta chain was seen a few times. The sample belongs to a study of early T cells in non-severe SARS-CoV-2 infection. Germline V gene data show CDR1 as MGHRA and CDR2 as YSYEKL. With 0 bases removed from V and 0 bases from J, the gap between germline ends came to 6 bases. The CDR3 loop spans 16 amino acids. TCRdb recomputed calls from the 5' RACE reads with MiXCR, one row per CDR3 protein. The sample includes tens of thousands of distinct CDR3 sequences, about an eighth of them seen just once. Sequencing was done on a sample of whole blood. This TCR was recovered from an adult who was a healthcare worker with PCR-confirmed SARS-CoV-2 infection or an uninfected control (not recorded which). The chain couples TRBV4-1 to TRBJ2-6; TRBD2 is a possible D gene (6 bases). The chain's CDR3 is CASSQEEGSGANVLTF. In DNA, the CDR3 is TGCGCCAGCAGCCAAGAGGAGGGCTCTGGGGCCAACGTCCTGACTTTC.